Following are 2 T cell receptor beta chains from one sample sequenced in a study of T cell responses to AZD1222 COVID-19 vaccine. The protocol was immunoSEQ multiplex PCR, while the TCRdb copy is restricted to in-frame clones and leaves out a portion. The sample includes over 100,000 clones, about 88% of them seen just once. The specimen was peripheral blood, collected on day 0 of AZD1222 vaccination. The receptors here all came from an adult in good health.

V and J are TRBV19 and TRBJ1-1, with D unclear. V was trimmed by 9 bases and J by 1 base, leaving 12 bases between them. The CDR3 runs 13 residues. Germline CDR1 is LNHDA and CDR2 is SQIVND (reference sequence). As DNA, the CDR3 is TGTGCCAGCTCCCCTATAGGGAACACTGAAGCTTTCTTT. It specifies CASSPIGNTEAFF.

The CDR3 spells CASSDPLYNSPLHF. The CDR3 coding sequence is TGTGCCAGCAGTGACCCCCTCTATAATTCACCCCTCCACTTT. The V and J genes are TRBV6-1 and TRBJ1-6, with no clear D. The V end lost 3 bases, the J end lost 3 bases, and 6 bases lay between the germline ends. This CDR3 is built from 14 residues. Germline lookup yields CDR1 MNHNS and CDR2 SASEGT.